This paragraph reports one T cell receptor (beta chain). Individuals aged about 18 to 89 years were recruited from 24 US areas. Cohorts were determined from participant-reported clinical history. The ends lost 6 bases at V and 8 bases at J; junction bases unmatched: 9. Germline CDR1 is MNHEY and CDR2 is SVGAGI. This CDR3 has 15 amino acids. TCRdb keeps only in-frame clones here, not all; method: immunoSEQ multiplex PCR. The repertoire consists of about 170,000 clones, with around three quarters occurring once and the leading ten covering around 19%. This sample is part of a study of blood T cell repertoires in COVID-19. About the study: Acute and convalescent COVID-19 samples came from the United States, Italy and Spain. Nucleic acid was either cDNA or gDNA, and it came from T cells, B-cell-depleted T cells, or PBMCs.

The chain recombines TRBV6-5 with TRBJ2-1; 11 nucleotides match TRBD2. The sequenced material came from PBMCs or T cells enriched from blood (not recorded which). This TCR derives from a woman aged 70 to 79 in a cohort exposed to, infected with or recovered from COVID-19 (not recorded which). For the CDR3, the DNA is TGTGCCAGCAGCGCACTAGCGGGAGTCGAACATGAGCAGTTCTTC. It specifies CASSALAGVEHEQFF.